This T cell receptor beta chain was profiled in a study of T-cell memory formation after mild COVID-19. Study overall: TCR clusters were largely donor specific.

MiXCR was run by TCRdb on the 5' RACE reads, yielding one entry per CDR3 protein. The data contain 350,000 or so distinct CDR3 sequences, 20% to 25% of them singletons. Worth noting for this clonotype: Its antigen is currently unknown.

Findings and limits, study-wide: Specificity for SARS-CoV-2 was not confirmed among the second-wave clones peaking on day 37. Clones that contracted from day 15 to 85 were balanced CD4/CD8, while later expanders leaned CD4+.

V gave up 10 bases and J gave up 3 bases; unmatched junction bases: 11. The germline CDR1 and CDR2 sequences are SEHNR and FQNEAQ (reference sequence). The CDR3 is made up of 15 amino acids. The material sequenced was PBMCs or a T cell subset sorted from them (not recorded which). The TCR was taken from a man between 18 and 29 years old who had mild COVID-19 (a few samples of this study predate the infection). Cell type and time point are not known. V and J are TRBV7-9 and TRBJ2-3, with 9 positions matching TRBD1. CDR3 sequence (DNA): TGTGCCACCGGGCTGGGACAGGGAAGGACAGATACGCAGTATTTT. Amino acids: CATGLGQGRTDTQYF. Full variable domain (outside the CDR3, taken from reference TRBV7-9 and TRBJ2-3): DTGVSQNPRHKITKRGQNVTFRCDPISEHNRLYWYRQTLGQGPEFLTYFQNEAQLEKSRLLSDRFSAERPKGSFSTLEIQRTEQGDSAMYLCATGLGQGRTDTQYFGPGTRLTVL.